Below, 8 T cell receptor beta chains from the same sample are listed, as sequenced in a study of shared clonotypes between healthy human individuals. Some clones are missing from TCRdb's copy, which holds only in-frame ones; the method was immunoSEQ multiplex PCR. Among around 2.3 million clones listed, nearly 97% were seen once. The sample taken for sequencing was naive CD4+ T cells sorted from blood. Stated subset: CD45RA+ positively selected. These receptors were taken from a man aged 18 to 35 in good health.

The chain is built from TRBV14 and TRBJ1-1, with unresolved D. Germline CDR1 and CDR2: SGHDN and FVKESK. This CDR3 contains 16 residues. With 1 base removed from V and 0 bases from J, the gap between germline ends came to 12 bases. The CDR3 DNA follows: TGTGCCAGCAGCCAAGGACGTTGGACTGTGAACACTGAAGCTTTCTTT. Translating gives CASSQGRWTVNTEAFF.

The chain carries TRBV25-1 and TRBJ2-2; D unresolved. V was clipped by 4 bases and J by 2 bases, with 14 bases between them. Germline values: CDR1 MGHDK, CDR2 SYGVNS. This CDR3 contains 16 residues. CDR3 loop: CASSGEKAFNTGELFF. For the CDR3, the DNA is TGTGCCAGCAGTGGCGAGAAGGCGTTTAACACCGGGGAGCTGTTTTTT.

This chain joins TRBV4-1 and TRBJ2-1; 9 bases map to TRBD1. Trimming cost V 5 bases and J 7 bases; bases outside gene matches: 6. The CDR3 contains 14 residues. Germline V gene lookup returns CDR1 MGHRA and CDR2 YSYEKL. In DNA, the CDR3 is TGCGCCAGCAGCAAGCGGACAGGGGAAAATGAGCAGTTCTTC. This gives the protein CASSKRTGENEQFF.

The CDR3 DNA reads as TGTGCCAGGCAGGGTTACGAGCAGTACTTC. It codes for CARQGYEQYF. This sequence joins TRBV19 and TRBJ2-7; maybe TRBD1 (5 bases). The V and J ends lost 9 bases and 4 bases respectively, with 7 bases between them. The CDR3 totals 10 residues. Germline V gene lookup returns CDR1 LNHDA and CDR2 SQIVND (reference sequence).

This sequence joins TRBV10-1 and TRBJ2-2, with 8 bases fitting TRBD2. The CDR3 is 17 amino acids. The germline gives CDR1 WNHNN, CDR2 SYGVQD (reference sequence). The V and J ends lost 2 bases and 2 bases, in that order; junction bases with no gene match: 7. CDR3 sequence: CASSETPGRANTGELFF. The CDR3 DNA follows: TGCGCCAGCAGTGAGACCCCCGGGAGGGCCAACACCGGGGAGCTGTTTTTT.

V gene TRBV12-5 combines with J gene TRBJ2-5; the D is unclear. Germline CDR1 reads LGHNT; CDR2 reads FRNRAP. The CDR3 runs 11 residues. Trimming removed 1 base at V and 3 bases at J, with 0 bases between. The chain's CDR3 is CASGLEETQYF. The CDR3 DNA sequence: TGTGCTAGTGGTTTGGAAGAGACCCAGTACTTC. Looking up the rest from reference TRBV12-5 and TRBJ2-5 gives the full variable domain: DARVTQTPRHKVTEMGQEVTMRCQPILGHNTVFWYRQTMMQGLELLAYFRNRAPLDDSGMPKDRFSAEMPDATLATLKIQPSEPRDSAVYFCASGLEETQYFGPGTRLLVL.

This chain links TRBV6-5 with TRBJ2-7; perhaps D is TRBD1 or TRBD2 (5 bases each). V was trimmed by 4 bases and J by 2 bases, leaving 15 bases between them. CDR1 and CDR2 (germline): MNHEY, SVGAGI. The CDR3 runs to 15 residues. The CDR3 nucleotides read TGTGCCAGCAGTTCTGGTTCAGGGAGCCCCTACGAGCAGTACTTC. It specifies CASSSGSGSPYEQYF.

The chain uses TRBV2 and TRBJ1-2; TRBD1 matches at 7 bases. There are 14 residues in the CDR3. Trimming cost V 5 bases and J 2 bases; bases outside gene matches: 5. CDR1 and CDR2 (germline): SNHLY, FYNNEI. The CDR3 DNA is TGTGCCAGCAGTTTCTGGGACAGAAACTATGGCTACACCTTC. This gives the protein CASSFWDRNYGYTF.